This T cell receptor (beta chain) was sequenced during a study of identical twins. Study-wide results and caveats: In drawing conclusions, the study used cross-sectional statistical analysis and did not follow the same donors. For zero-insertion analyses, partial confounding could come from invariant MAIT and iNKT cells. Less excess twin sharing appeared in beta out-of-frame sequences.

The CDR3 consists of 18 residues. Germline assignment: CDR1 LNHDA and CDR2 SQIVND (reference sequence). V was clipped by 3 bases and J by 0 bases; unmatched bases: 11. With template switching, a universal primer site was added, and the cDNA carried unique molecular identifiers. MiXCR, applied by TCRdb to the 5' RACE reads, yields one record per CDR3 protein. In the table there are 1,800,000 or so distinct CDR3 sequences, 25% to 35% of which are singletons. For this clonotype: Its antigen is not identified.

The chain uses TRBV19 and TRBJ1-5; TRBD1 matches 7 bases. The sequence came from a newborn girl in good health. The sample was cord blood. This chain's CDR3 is CASSIRVGGQYSNQPQHF. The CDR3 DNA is TGTGCCAGTAGTATTCGGGTAGGGGGACAGTATAGCAATCAGCCCCAGCATTTT.